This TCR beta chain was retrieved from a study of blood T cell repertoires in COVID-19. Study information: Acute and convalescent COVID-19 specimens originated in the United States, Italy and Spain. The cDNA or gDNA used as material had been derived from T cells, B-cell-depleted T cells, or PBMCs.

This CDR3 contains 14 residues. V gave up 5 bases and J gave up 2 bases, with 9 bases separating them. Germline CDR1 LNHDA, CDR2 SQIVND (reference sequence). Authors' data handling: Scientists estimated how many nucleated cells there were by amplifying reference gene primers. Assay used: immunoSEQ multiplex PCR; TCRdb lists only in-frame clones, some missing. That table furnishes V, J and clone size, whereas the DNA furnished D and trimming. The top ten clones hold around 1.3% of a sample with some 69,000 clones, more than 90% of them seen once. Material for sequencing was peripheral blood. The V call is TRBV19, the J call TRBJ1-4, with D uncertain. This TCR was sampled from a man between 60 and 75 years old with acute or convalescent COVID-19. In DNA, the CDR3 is TGTGCCAGTAGTCCCTCCAGGACTAATGAAAAACTGTTTTTT. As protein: CASSPSRTNEKLFF.